The 28 T cell receptor beta chains reported below all come from one sample, sequenced in a study of blood T cell repertoires in COVID-19. TCRdb keeps only in-frame clones here, not all; method: immunoSEQ multiplex PCR. The sample holds about 260,000 clones, 75% to 90% seen once. Sequenced material: peripheral blood. Receptors originate from a woman aged 45-60 years who had recovered from COVID-19.

The chain is built from TRBV5-1 and TRBJ2-7, with D possibly TRBD1 on 5 matching bases. The CDR3 is 15 residues long. CDR1 is SGHRS, CDR2 YFSETQ, per germline. V gave up 7 bases and J gave up 3 bases, with 20 bases separating them. For the CDR3, the DNA is TGCGCCAGCCGTAAAACTCGACAGATTCTCTACGAGCAGTACTTC. This translates into CASRKTRQILYEQYF. The whole variable domain, filled in from reference TRBV5-1 and TRBJ2-7, reads KAGVTQTPRYLIKTRGQQVTLSCSPISGHRSVSWYQQTPGQGLQFLFEYFSETQRNKGNFPGRFSGRQFSNSRSEMNVSTLELGDSALYLCASRKTRQILYEQYFGPGTRLTVT.

The V gene is TRBV28, the J gene TRBJ2-2; TRBD2 agrees at 7 bases. Germline loops: CDR1 MDHEN, CDR2 SYDVKM. The J segment lost 5 bases and the V segment lost 6 bases, leaving 3 bases of the junction unmatched. There are 13 residues in the CDR3. CDR3 in amino acids: CASRILATGELFF. Here the CDR3 DNA reads TGTGCCAGCAGGATACTAGCGACCGGGGAGCTGTTTTTT. The variable domain in full, completed from reference TRBV28 and TRBJ2-2, reads DVKVTQSSRYLVKRTGEKVFLECVQDMDHENMFWYRQDPGLGLRLIYFSYDVKMKEKGDIPEGYSVSREKKERFSLILESASTNQTSMYLCASRILATGELFFGEGSRLTVL.

The chain is built from TRBV10-3 and TRBJ2-3, with D possibly TRBD2 on 6 matching bases. V was shortened by 4 bases and J by 5 bases, with 22 bases between the two germline ends. Germline V gives CDR1 ENHRY, CDR2 SYGVKD. The CDR3 runs to 17 residues. CDR3 in amino acids: CAISGAPGSGWGDTQYF. The CDR3 DNA reads TGTGCCATCAGTGGGGCCCCGGGGAGCGGGTGGGGAGATACGCAGTATTTT.

This chain joins TRBV5-5 and TRBJ1-3; D gene unclear. Germline CDR1 is SGHKS and CDR2 is YYEKEE (reference sequence). Trimming stripped 0 bases from V and 3 bases from J, with 7 bases between. This CDR3 has 14 amino acids. In DNA, the CDR3 is TGTGCCAGCAGCTTGGAGCTTTTTGGAAACACCATATATTTT. Translated: CASSLELFGNTIYF.

The J gene is TRBJ2-1, the V gene TRBV27; TRBD2 matches at 9 bases. J lost 5 bases, V lost 5 bases, and 4 bases had no gene match. The germline V gene encodes CDR1 MNHEY and CDR2 SMNVEV (reference sequence). The CDR3 covers 14 residues. This CDR3 is CASSLAGMHNEQFF. Here the CDR3 DNA reads TGTGCCAGCAGTCTAGCGGGAATGCACAATGAGCAGTTCTTC.

The chain carries TRBV5-1 and TRBJ1-1; no firm D call. Germline V gene lookup returns CDR1 SGHRS and CDR2 YFSETQ. The CDR3 is made up of 15 amino acids. Trimming shortened V by 0 bases and J by 1 base, and 10 bases separated the two germline ends. The CDR3 nucleotides are TGCGCCAGCAGCTTGGACAACAGACCGAACACTGAAGCTTTCTTT. This sequence encodes CASSLDNRPNTEAFF.

The rearrangement links TRBV19 to TRBJ2-2, with D unresolved. The CDR3 runs to 16 residues. Germline-derived CDR1 and CDR2 are LNHDA and SQIVND (reference sequence). The germline V and J ends were trimmed by 8 bases and 0 bases, with 16 bases remaining between them. CDR3 in DNA: TGTGCCAGTTCCTCCGGCAGGCTAACGAACACCGGGGAGCTGTTTTTT. This sequence encodes CASSSGRLTNTGELFF. Using reference TRBV19 and TRBJ2-2 for the parts outside the CDR3, the full variable domain is DGGITQSPKYLFRKEGQNVTLSCEQNLNHDAMYWYRQDPGQGLRLIYYSQIVNDFQKGDIAEGYSVSREKKESFPLTVTSAQKNPTAFYLCASSSGRLTNTGELFFGEGSRLTVL.

This clone was found a few times. The V gene is TRBV20-1, the J gene TRBJ1-1; TRBD1 matches 7 bases. The germline V gene has CDR1 DFQATT and CDR2 SNEGSKA (reference sequence). There are 11 residues in the CDR3. CDR3 amino acids: CRMTGLTEAFF. CDR3 DNA: TGCAGAATGACAGGGTTGACTGAAGCTTTCTTT.

The chain recombines TRBV5-6 with TRBJ2-7, with 7 bases matching TRBD1. This CDR3 contains 14 residues. Germline CDR1 SGHDT, CDR2 YYEEEE. V was pared by 4 bases and J by 3 bases, with 7 bases of the junction left unmatched. The CDR3 sequence is CASSPGTDLYEQYF. Written as DNA, the CDR3 is TGTGCCAGCAGCCCAGGGACAGACCTCTACGAGCAGTACTTC.

The chain uses TRBV7-2 and TRBJ1-2; D might be TRBD1 (6 bases). Per germline, CDR1 SGHTA and CDR2 FQGNSA. The CDR3 sequence is 14 residues long. V was clipped by 5 bases and J by 3 bases, with 13 bases between them. In DNA, the CDR3 is TGTGCCAGCAGCCAGGGGCAGGGGCACTATGGCTACACCTTC. Protein: CASSQGQGHYGYTF.

The chain has TRBV7-8 and TRBJ1-3; tentatively, D is TRBD1 (5 bases). V lost 1 base, J lost 3 bases, and 13 bases lay in between. Per the germline V gene, CDR1 is SGHVS and CDR2 is FQNEAQ. This CDR3 spans 16 amino acids. Here the CDR3 reads CASSLVGGVSGNTIYF. CDR3 in DNA: TGTGCCAGCAGCTTAGTTGGGGGGGTTAGTGGAAACACCATATATTTT.

This chain links TRBV5-1 with TRBJ1-2; 7 bases are shared with TRBD1. Germline V gives CDR1 SGHRS, CDR2 YFSETQ. V lost 1 base to trimming and J lost 2 bases; unmatched junction nucleotides: 2. This CDR3 is 14 amino acids long. The CDR3 DNA sequence: TGCGCCAGCAGCTTGCTGACAGGGAACTATGGCTACACCTTC. Its protein is CASSLLTGNYGYTF.

This rearrangement joins TRBV27 to TRBJ1-1; unclear D gene. The ends were cut back, 4 bases at V and 1 base at J, with 22 bases in the middle. This CDR3 contains 18 residues. Germline assignment: CDR1 MNHEY and CDR2 SMNVEV (reference sequence). In nucleotides, the CDR3 is TGTGCCAGCAGTTCCAGAGGTCAGGACTTGTATTCGAACACTGAAGCTTTCTTT. It specifies CASSSRGQDLYSNTEAFF.

This chain uses TRBV10-1 with TRBJ2-7, with D possibly matching TRBD1 (5 bases). Trimming took 3 bases from V and 0 from J, leaving 12 bases between them. The germline V gene has CDR1 WNHNN and CDR2 SYGVQD (reference sequence). CDR3 length equals 15 residues. The CDR3 DNA is TGCGCCAGCAGTGAAAAGGGGAAGGACTCCTACGAGCAGTACTTC. Encoded protein: CASSEKGKDSYEQYF.

The chain is built from TRBV4-2 and TRBJ1-2; D unclear. V was shortened by 0 bases and J by 3 bases, with 8 bases between the two germline ends. CDR3 length equals 14 residues. Germline assignment: CDR1 LGHNA and CDR2 YNFKEQ. The CDR3 sequence is CASSQEVEHYGYTF. CDR3 bases: TGTGCCAGCAGCCAAGAGGTGGAGCACTATGGCTACACCTTC.

V is TRBV11-1 and J is TRBJ2-7; weak D call: TRBD1 (5 bases). CDR1 and CDR2 (germline): SGHAT, FQDESV (reference sequence). This CDR3 is 13 amino acids long. Trimming pared 3 bases from V and 3 bases from J, leaving 9 bases between. The CDR3 DNA reads TGTGCCAGCAGCTTGACAGAATACTACGAGCAGTACTTC. This gives the protein CASSLTEYYEQYF.

The V and J genes are TRBV9 and TRBJ2-7; D perhaps matches TRBD2 (6 bases). The CDR3 sequence is 14 residues long. Between the trimmed V and J ends, which lost 4 bases and 5 bases, there was a span of 16 bases. CDR1 is SGDLS and CDR2 is YYNGEE in the germline V gene. CDR3 protein: CASSFRAGSHEQYF. DNA of the CDR3: TGTGCCAGCAGCTTTAGGGCGGGAAGCCACGAGCAGTACTTC.

The chain links TRBV6-1 to TRBJ1-5; 9 positions agree with TRBD1. The germline V gene has CDR1 MNHNS and CDR2 SASEGT. The junction had 8 bases not matched to a gene; V was cut back by 0 bases and J by 5 bases. This CDR3 is 17 amino acids long. In DNA, the CDR3 is TGTGCCAGCAGTGAAGCGCGGGGACAGGGCTGGGATCAGCCCCAGCATTTT. Its protein is CASSEARGQGWDQPQHF.

This rearrangement joins TRBV7-2 to TRBJ1-5, with D perhaps TRBD1 (5 bases). Between the trimmed V and J ends, which lost 5 bases and 4 bases, there was a span of 12 bases. The CDR3 spans 14 residues. Germline V gene sequence: CDR1 SGHTA, CDR2 FQGNSA. In DNA, the CDR3 is TGTGCCAGCAGCCTACAGGTATCGAATCAGCCCCAGCATTTT. This encodes CASSLQVSNQPQHF.

V gene TRBV10-3 combines with J gene TRBJ2-3, with 7 bases lining up with TRBD1. Germline CDR1 ENHRY, CDR2 SYGVKD. The trim removed 6 bases at V and 1 base at J, leaving 10 bases unmatched. This CDR3 contains 16 residues. The CDR3 sequence: CAIRSPTGAGTDTQYF. The DNA for the CDR3 is TGTGCCATCAGATCTCCAACAGGGGCGGGCACAGATACGCAGTATTTT.

The chain employs TRBV2 and TRBJ1-5; 7 bases agree with TRBD1. The CDR3 runs 14 residues. V dropped 5 bases and J dropped 2; count of bases not matched to a gene: 3. In germline, CDR1 is SNHLY, CDR2 FYNNEI. The chain's CDR3 is CASSRGPGNQPQHF. CDR3 bases: TGTGCCAGCAGTAGGGGGCCTGGCAATCAGCCCCAGCATTTT.

The chain joins TRBV5-6 to TRBJ1-5, with 11 bases fitting TRBD1. Germline CDR1 is SGHDT and CDR2 is YYEEEE. V was clipped by 4 bases and J by 5 bases; unmatched bases: 5. This CDR3 is built from 15 residues. The CDR3 spells CASSPRGQGDQPQHF. CDR3 coding DNA: TGTGCCAGCAGCCCAAGGGGACAGGGGGATCAGCCCCAGCATTTT. Based on the CDR3 plus reference TRBV5-6 and TRBJ1-5, the full variable domain is DAGVTQSPTHLIKTRGQQVTLRCSPKSGHDTVSWYQQALGQGPQFIFQYYEEEERQRGNFPDRFSGHQFPNYSSELNVNALLLGDSALYLCASSPRGQGDQPQHFGDGTRLSIL.

The V call is TRBV7-9, the J call TRBJ2-7; weak D call: TRBD1 (6 bases). The CDR3 extends over 17 amino acids. Deletions cut 5 bases from V and 5 bases from J, with 25 bases between. Germline assignment: CDR1 SEHNR and CDR2 FQNEAQ (reference sequence). The CDR3 region has the DNA TGTGCCAGCAGCCCCGGGACACCCGAGATATTCAGGGACGAGCAGTACTTC. Residues: CASSPGTPEIFRDEQYF.

This sequence joins TRBV18 and TRBJ2-5; the match to TRBD2 covers 10 bases. This CDR3 contains 14 residues. Germline V lookup: CDR1 KGHSH, CDR2 LQKENI. V lost 6 bases to trimming and J lost 4 bases; unmatched junction nucleotides: 5. The CDR3 sequence: CASSPSGGGETQYF. In DNA form, the CDR3 reads TGTGCCAGCTCGCCTAGCGGGGGCGGAGAGACCCAGTACTTC.

J is TRBJ1-1 and V is TRBV18, with D possibly matching TRBD1 (5 bases). The germline CDR1 and CDR2 sequences are KGHSH and LQKENI. CDR3 length: 13 amino acids. V dropped 6 bases and J dropped 3 bases, with 11 bases sitting between them. The CDR3 spells CASSPDSYTEAFF. CDR3 sequence (DNA): TGTGCCAGCTCCCCAGACAGTTACACTGAAGCTTTCTTT.

This chain joins TRBV4-3 and TRBJ2-3, with 8 bases aligning to TRBD2. Germline V gene sequence: CDR1 LGHNA, CDR2 YSLEER. The junction had 7 bases not matched to a gene; V was cut back by 4 bases and J by 4 bases. The CDR3 runs 15 residues. The CDR3 nucleotides read TGCGCCAGCAGCCCCTACGGGAGGGCTTCAGATACGCAGTATTTT. Translation gives CASSPYGRASDTQYF.

This chain links TRBV5-6 with TRBJ2-7, with 8 bases lining up with TRBD1. CDR1 SGHDT and CDR2 YYEEEE come from the germline V gene. The CDR3 is 14 amino acids. V dropped 3 bases and J dropped 5; count of bases not matched to a gene: 7. The CDR3 region is CASSSPGQVHEQYF. The CDR3 DNA follows: TGTGCCAGCAGCTCTCCGGGACAGGTACACGAGCAGTACTTC. Complete variable domain (other parts from reference TRBV5-6 and TRBJ2-7): DAGVTQSPTHLIKTRGQQVTLRCSPKSGHDTVSWYQQALGQGPQFIFQYYEEEERQRGNFPDRFSGHQFPNYSSELNVNALLLGDSALYLCASSSPGQVHEQYFGPGTRLTVT.

The gene calls are TRBV10-1 and TRBJ1-1, with D possibly TRBD1 on 6 matching bases. Germline CDR1 is WNHNN and CDR2 is SYGVQD (reference sequence). V lost 10 bases and J 1 base, leaving 22 bases between the germline ends. This CDR3 is 16 amino acids long. The CDR3 bases are TGCGCCACACCTTTAGGGGGGGCGGGTGGGAACACTGAAGCTTTCTTT. This translates into CATPLGGAGGNTEAFF.